Listed below are T cell receptor beta chains from one sample, sequenced in a study of blood T cell repertoires in COVID-19. Produced via immunoSEQ multiplex PCR; TCRdb's table is partial and in-frame only. Altogether roughly 180,000 clones are present, 70% to 85% being singletons, with the ten largest covering about 6.4%. The material sequenced was peripheral blood. Every receptor here comes from a human donor in a cohort sampled during active COVID-19. Both conserved end residues are part of each CDR3. The D gene is left open where the match is weak. Clone sizes are given selectively: once, few, many, or a class where the clone is expanded.

D | size | J | V | CDR3 | DNA
TRBD1 | - | TRBJ2-2 | TRBV29-1 | CSVGPGQGAGGELFF | TGCAGCGTTGGACCGGGACAGGGGGCAGGCGGGGAGCTGTTTTTT
- | - | TRBJ1-4 | TRBV18 | CASSPPAGGGEKLFF | TGTGCCAGCTCCCCACCCGCGGGGGGGGGAGAAAAACTGTTTTTT
TRBD1 | - | TRBJ1-1 | TRBV20-1 | CSATGGTEAFF | TGCAGTGCTACAGGGGGCACTGAAGCTTTCTTT
- | once | TRBJ2-7 | TRBV25-1 | CASSDPRYEQYF | TGTGCCAGCAGTGACCCTAGATACGAGCAGTACTTC
- | - | TRBJ2-5 | TRBV5-4 | CASSPGGGAHETQYF | TGTGCCAGCAGCCCAGGTGGGGGGGCCCACGAGACCCAGTACTTC
- | - | TRBJ2-1 | TRBV5-1 | CASRPPAGGIYEQFF | TGCGCCAGCAGACCACCGGCCGGGGGAATCTATGAGCAGTTCTTC
- | - | TRBJ1-2 | TRBV20-1 | CSASDGSGGTF | TGCAGTGCTAGCGATGGGTCAGGAGGTACCTTC
TRBD1 | - | TRBJ1-4 | TRBV6-1 | CASSEEGTGTGYEKLFF | TGTGCCAGCAGTGAAGAGGGGACAGGGACAGGGTATGAAAAACTGTTTTTT
TRBD1 | - | TRBJ1-2 | TRBV6-5 | CASRADRGTGYTF | TGTGCCAGCAGAGCCGACAGGGGAACTGGCTACACCTTC
TRBD1 | - | TRBJ2-7 | TRBV18 | CASSPLRQGIYEQYF | TGTGCCAGCTCACCACTTAGACAGGGAATCTACGAGCAGTACTTC
TRBD1 | - | TRBJ1-6 | TRBV6-1 | CASSALTGEGGSPLHF | TGTGCCAGCAGTGCACTGACAGGGGAAGGAGGATCACCCCTCCACTTT
- | few | TRBJ1-5 | TRBV5-6 | CASSLGGVNQPQHF | TGTGCCAGCAGCTTGGGGGGAGTCAATCAGCCCCAGCATTTT
- | few | TRBJ1-1 | TRBV9 | CASSVGQLNTEAFF | TGTGCCAGCAGCGTAGGACAGCTGAACACTGAAGCTTTCTTT
TRBD1 | - | TRBJ1-5 | TRBV2 | CASSGTGYEQPQHF | TGTGCCAGCAGCGGGACAGGGTACGAACAGCCCCAGCATTTT
- | - | TRBJ2-1 | TRBV7-2 | CASSLAGPLDEQFF | TGTGCCAGCAGCTTAGCAGGCCCTCTAGATGAGCAGTTCTTC
TRBD2 | - | TRBJ2-3 | TRBV18 | CASSPQAGGGTDTQYF | TGTGCCAGCTCACCACAAGCGGGGGGAGGCACAGATACGCAGTATTTT
- | - | TRBJ2-7 | TRBV7-8 | CASSLRGQSYEQYF | TGTGCCAGCAGCTTACGTGGACAGAGCTACGAGCAGTACTTC
TRBD1 | - | TRBJ2-2 | TRBV6-1 | CASSEYGGQGWTGELFF | TGTGCCAGCAGTGAATATGGGGGACAGGGTTGGACCGGGGAGCTGTTTTTT
- | - | TRBJ1-4 | TRBV5-4 | CASSLAYQGGDGEKLFF | TGTGCCAGCAGCTTGGCGTACCAGGGCGGGGATGGTGAAAAACTGTTTTTT
- | once | TRBJ2-1 | TRBV7-6 | CASSLERWSEQFF | TGTGCCAGCAGCTTAGAGCGATGGAGTGAGCAGTTCTTC
- | once | TRBJ2-1 | TRBV11-3 | CASSPSLGEQFF | TGTGCCAGCAGCCCCTCACTAGGTGAGCAGTTCTTC
TRBD2 | - | TRBJ2-5 | TRBV19 | CASSTGGAQETQYF | TGTGCCAGTAGCACCGGGGGGGCCCAAGAGACCCAGTACTTC
- | once | TRBJ1-6 | TRBV28 | CASSPSTGSNSPLHF | TGTGCCAGCAGTCCCTCAACAGGGTCGAATTCACCCCTCCACTTT
TRBD1 | - | TRBJ1-4 | TRBV29-1 | CSVNRGGKLFF | TGCAGCGTCAACAGGGGCGGTAAACTGTTTTTT
TRBD2 | once | TRBJ2-2 | TRBV11-2 | CASSRFAGGNTGELFF | TGTGCCAGCAGCCGATTTGCGGGGGGGAACACCGGGGAGCTGTTTTTT
- | - | TRBJ1-1 | TRBV19 | CASSISPAGVGTEAFF | TGTGCCAGTAGTATTTCACCCGCAGGGGTCGGCACTGAAGCTTTCTTT
- | - | TRBJ1-3 | TRBV5-6 | CASSFRRQGNTIYF | TGTGCCAGCAGCTTTCGTCGGCAGGGGAACACCATATATTTT
TRBD2 | - | TRBJ2-7 | TRBV2 | CASRELAVGSYEQYF | TGTGCCAGCAGAGAACTAGCGGTAGGCTCCTACGAGCAGTACTTC
- | - | TRBJ2-7 | TRBV4-1 | CASSQGSGKAEQYF | TGCGCCAGCAGTCAGGGCTCGGGTAAGGCCGAGCAGTACTTC
TRBD1 | - | TRBJ1-2 | TRBV5-1 | CASSLDRGFNYGYTF | TGCGCCAGCAGCTTGGACAGGGGTTTTAACTATGGCTACACCTTC
- | - | TRBJ2-3 | TRBV5-4 | CASSLGGPSTDTQYF | TGTGCCAGCAGCTTGGGTGGCCCGAGCACAGATACGCAGTATTTT
TRBD2 | few | TRBJ2-7 | TRBV7-6 | CASSSQRALAGALSEYEQYF | TGTGCCAGCAGCTCCCAGAGGGCCCTAGCGGGGGCCTTAAGTGAGTACGAGCAGTACTTC
TRBD1 | - | TRBJ1-6 | TRBV5-1 | CASSNRGSPLHF | TGCGCCAGCAGCAACAGGGGGTCACCCCTCCACTTT
- | - | TRBJ2-7 | TRBV2 | CASSWETGDEQYF | TGTGCCAGCAGTTGGGAGACAGGAGACGAGCAGTACTTC
- | - | TRBJ2-7 | TRBV13 | CASSLGRLEQYF | TGTGCCAGCAGCTTAGGCAGGCTCGAGCAGTACTTC
- | - | TRBJ1-1 | TRBV6-6 | CASSYAQGTEAFF | TGTGCCAGCAGTTACGCACAGGGAACTGAAGCTTTCTTT
- | - | TRBJ1-2 | TRBV11-2 | CASSLGVEGDDYGYTF | TGTGCCAGCAGCTTAGGAGTCGAGGGGGATGACTATGGCTACACCTTC
- | - | TRBJ1-1 | TRBV13 | CASSPQTGWTVLNTEAFF | TGTGCCAGCAGCCCTCAAACGGGGTGGACAGTTTTGAACACTGAAGCTTTCTTT
- | - | TRBJ1-1 | TRBV27 | CASSFQGTEAFF | TGTGCCAGCAGTTTTCAGGGTACTGAAGCTTTCTTT
- | - | TRBJ1-2 | TRBV5-6 | CASTQDGQGRPYGYTF | TGTGCCAGCACCCAAGATGGGCAGGGGCGGCCCTATGGCTACACCTTC
- | - | TRBJ1-2 | TRBV19 | CASTPSRDIFANYGYTF | TGTGCCAGTACCCCGTCTAGGGACATCTTCGCTAACTATGGCTACACCTTC
TRBD2 | - | TRBJ2-3 | TRBV9 | CASSPGSGGAWLGTDTQYF | TGTGCCAGCAGCCCCGGTAGCGGGGGGGCGTGGCTCGGCACAGATACGCAGTATTTT
- | - | TRBJ2-7 | TRBV18 | CASSLNEGYEQYF | TGTGCCAGCTCACTTAACGAGGGCTACGAGCAGTACTTC
TRBD1 | - | TRBJ1-1 | TRBV6-5 | CASRPGQGQEAFF | TGTGCCAGCCGCCCGGGACAGGGGCAAGAAGCTTTCTTT
TRBD2 | - | TRBJ2-1 | TRBV4-1 | CASSHRLAGGQGSYNEQFF | TGCGCCAGCAGCCATCGACTAGCGGGGGGACAAGGCTCCTACAATGAGCAGTTCTTC
TRBD1 | - | TRBJ1-1 | TRBV9 | CASSPRAGGGTEAFF | TGTGCCAGCAGCCCTCGGGCAGGGGGCGGGACTGAAGCTTTCTTT
- | - | TRBJ1-1 | TRBV18 | CASSPSSEGSTEAFF | TGTGCCAGCTCACCCTCGTCGGAGGGTAGTACTGAAGCTTTCTTT
- | - | TRBJ1-5 | TRBV5-1 | CASSLGTENQPQHF | TGCGCCAGCAGCTTGGGGACAGAGAATCAGCCCCAGCATTTT
TRBD1 | - | TRBJ1-2 | TRBV19 | CASSRQGGGYGYTF | TGTGCCAGTAGCCGACAGGGCGGCGGCTATGGCTACACCTTC
- | once | TRBJ2-7 | TRBV5-1 | CASSLVAKGNEQYF | TGCGCCAGCAGCTTGGTGGCGAAGGGGAACGAGCAGTACTTC
TRBD1 | - | TRBJ2-5 | TRBV5-1 | CASSLAGQQETQYF | TGCGCCAGCAGCTTGGCGGGACAGCAAGAGACCCAGTACTTC
TRBD1 | few | TRBJ1-1 | TRBV7-9 | CASSPRWTGGTEAFF | TGTGCCAGCAGCCCGAGGTGGACAGGGGGCACTGAAGCTTTCTTT
- | - | TRBJ2-5 | TRBV10-1 | CASSESRTTPQETQYF | TGCGCCAGCAGTGAGTCTCGGACTACCCCACAAGAGACCCAGTACTTC
TRBD1 | - | TRBJ2-1 | TRBV9 | CASSVRDSLNEQFF | TGTGCCAGCAGCGTCCGGGACAGCCTCAATGAGCAGTTCTTC
- | once | TRBJ1-5 | TRBV30 | CAWRSFSNQPQHF | TGTGCCTGGAGGTCCTTTAGCAATCAGCCCCAGCATTTT